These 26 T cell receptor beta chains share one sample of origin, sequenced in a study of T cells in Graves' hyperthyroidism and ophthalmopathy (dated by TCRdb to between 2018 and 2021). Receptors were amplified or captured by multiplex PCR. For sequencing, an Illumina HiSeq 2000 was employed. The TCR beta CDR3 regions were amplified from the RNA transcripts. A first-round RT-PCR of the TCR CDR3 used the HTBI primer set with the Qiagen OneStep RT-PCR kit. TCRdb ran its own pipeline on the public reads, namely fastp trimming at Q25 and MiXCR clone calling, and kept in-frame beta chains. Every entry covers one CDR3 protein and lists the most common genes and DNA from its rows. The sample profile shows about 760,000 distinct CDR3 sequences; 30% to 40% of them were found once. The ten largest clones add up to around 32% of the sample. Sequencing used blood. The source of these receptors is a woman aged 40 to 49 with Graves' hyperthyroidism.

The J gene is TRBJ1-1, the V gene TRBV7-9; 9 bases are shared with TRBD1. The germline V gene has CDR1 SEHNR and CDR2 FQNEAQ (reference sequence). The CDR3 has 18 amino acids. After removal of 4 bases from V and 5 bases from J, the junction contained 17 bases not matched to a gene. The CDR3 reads CASSSPQGANPMGTEAFF. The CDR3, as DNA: TGTGCCAGCAGCTCACCACAGGGGGCGAATCCGATGGGGACTGAAGCTTTCTTT. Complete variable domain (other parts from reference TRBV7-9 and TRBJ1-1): DTGVSQNPRHKITKRGQNVTFRCDPISEHNRLYWYRQTLGQGPEFLTYFQNEAQLEKSRLLSDRFSAERPKGSFSTLEIQRTEQGDSAMYLCASSSPQGANPMGTEAFFGQGTRLTVV.

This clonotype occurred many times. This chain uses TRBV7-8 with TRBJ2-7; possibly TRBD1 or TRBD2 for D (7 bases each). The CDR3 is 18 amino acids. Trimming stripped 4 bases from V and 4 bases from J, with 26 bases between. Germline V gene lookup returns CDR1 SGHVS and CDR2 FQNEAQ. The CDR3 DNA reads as TGTGCCAGCAGCTCCCTGTTACAACGACAGGGACTATCTTACGAGCAGTACTTC. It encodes CASSSLLQRQGLSYEQYF. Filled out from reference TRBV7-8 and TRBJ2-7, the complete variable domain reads GAGVSQSPRYKVAKRGQDVALRCDPISGHVSLFWYQQALGQGPEFLTYFQNEAQLDKSGLPSDRFFAERPEGSVSTLKIQRTQQEDSAVYLCASSSLLQRQGLSYEQYFGPGTRLTVT.

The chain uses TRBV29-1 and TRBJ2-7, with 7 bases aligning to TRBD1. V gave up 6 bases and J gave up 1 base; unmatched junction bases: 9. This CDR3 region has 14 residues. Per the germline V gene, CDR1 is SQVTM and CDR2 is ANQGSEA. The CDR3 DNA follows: TGCAGCGTCCTGATAATGGGACAGTCCTACGAGCAGTACTTC. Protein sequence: CSVLIMGQSYEQYF.

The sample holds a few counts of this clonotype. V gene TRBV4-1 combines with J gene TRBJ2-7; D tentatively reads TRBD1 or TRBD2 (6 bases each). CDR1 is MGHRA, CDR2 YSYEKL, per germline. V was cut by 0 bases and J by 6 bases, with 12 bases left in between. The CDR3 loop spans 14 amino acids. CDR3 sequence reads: CASSQELSGAEQYF. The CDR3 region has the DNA TGCGCCAGCAGCCAAGAGCTCTCGGGGGCCGAGCAGTACTTC.

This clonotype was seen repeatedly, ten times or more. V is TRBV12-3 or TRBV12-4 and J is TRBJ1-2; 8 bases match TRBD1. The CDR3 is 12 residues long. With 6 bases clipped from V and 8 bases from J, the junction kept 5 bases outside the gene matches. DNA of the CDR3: TGTGCCAGCAGGCCGACAGGGGAAGGCTACACCTTC. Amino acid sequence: CASRPTGEGYTF.

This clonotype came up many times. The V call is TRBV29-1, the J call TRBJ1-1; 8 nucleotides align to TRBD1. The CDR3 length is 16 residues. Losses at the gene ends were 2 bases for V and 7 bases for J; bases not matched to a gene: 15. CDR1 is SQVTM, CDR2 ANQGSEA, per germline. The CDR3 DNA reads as TGCAGCGTTGAACCTCAGGGGGCCCTTTTTGGCGGTGAAGCTTTCTTT. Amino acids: CSVEPQGALFGGEAFF.

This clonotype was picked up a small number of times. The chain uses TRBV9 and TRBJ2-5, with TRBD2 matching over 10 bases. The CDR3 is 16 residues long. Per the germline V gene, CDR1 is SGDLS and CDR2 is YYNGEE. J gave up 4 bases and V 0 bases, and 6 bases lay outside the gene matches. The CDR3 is CASSVGAGGLGETQYF. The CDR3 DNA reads TGTGCCAGCAGCGTAGGAGCGGGGGGGCTTGGAGAGACCCAGTACTTC.

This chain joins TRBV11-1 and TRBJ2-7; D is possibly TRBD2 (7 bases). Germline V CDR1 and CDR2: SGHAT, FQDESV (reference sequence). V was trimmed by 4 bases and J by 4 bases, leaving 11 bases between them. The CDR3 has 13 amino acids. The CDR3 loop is CASSSGGLYEQYF. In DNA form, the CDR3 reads TGTGCCAGCAGCTCCGGGGGGCTGTACGAGCAGTACTTC.

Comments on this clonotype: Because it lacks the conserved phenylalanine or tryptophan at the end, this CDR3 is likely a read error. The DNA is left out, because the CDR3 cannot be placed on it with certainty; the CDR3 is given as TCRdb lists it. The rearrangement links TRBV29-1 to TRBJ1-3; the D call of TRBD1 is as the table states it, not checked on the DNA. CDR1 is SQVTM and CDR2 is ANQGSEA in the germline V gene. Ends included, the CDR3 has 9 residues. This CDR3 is CSVDHRDRV.

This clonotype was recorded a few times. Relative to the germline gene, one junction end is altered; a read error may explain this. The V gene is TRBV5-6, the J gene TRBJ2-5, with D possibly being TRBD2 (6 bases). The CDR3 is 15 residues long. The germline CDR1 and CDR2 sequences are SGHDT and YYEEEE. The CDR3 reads CASSFWDSLTEAQYF. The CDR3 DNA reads TGTGCCAGCAGCTTTTGGGACTCCCTAACAGAGGCCCAGTACTTC.

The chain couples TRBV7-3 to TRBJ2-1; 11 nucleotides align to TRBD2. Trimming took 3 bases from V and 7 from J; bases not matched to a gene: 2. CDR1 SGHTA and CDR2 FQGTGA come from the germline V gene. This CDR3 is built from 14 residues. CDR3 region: CASSLGLADNEQFF. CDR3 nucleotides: TGTGCCAGCAGCTTGGGACTAGCGGATAATGAGCAGTTCTTC.

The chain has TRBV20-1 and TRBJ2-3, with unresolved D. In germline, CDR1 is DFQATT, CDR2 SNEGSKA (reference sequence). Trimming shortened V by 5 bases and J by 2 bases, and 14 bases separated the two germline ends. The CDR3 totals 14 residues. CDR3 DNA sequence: TGCAGTGCTCAGGCGGATACGATCACAGATACGCAGTATTTT. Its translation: CSAQADTITDTQYF.

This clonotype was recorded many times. CDR3 DNA: TGTGCCAGCAGTCGAGGCACCGTCAACTATGGCTACACCTTC. This codes for CASSRGTVNYGYTF. V and J are TRBV7-9 and TRBJ1-2; D gene unclear. Trimming pared 6 bases from V and 2 bases from J, leaving 13 bases between. The CDR3 length is 14 residues. Germline lookup yields CDR1 SEHNR and CDR2 FQNEAQ (reference sequence). Using reference TRBV7-9 and TRBJ1-2 for the parts outside the CDR3, the full variable domain is DTGVSQNPRHKITKRGQNVTFRCDPISEHNRLYWYRQTLGQGPEFLTYFQNEAQLEKSRLLSDRFSAERPKGSFSTLEIQRTEQGDSAMYLCASSRGTVNYGYTFGSGTRLTVV.

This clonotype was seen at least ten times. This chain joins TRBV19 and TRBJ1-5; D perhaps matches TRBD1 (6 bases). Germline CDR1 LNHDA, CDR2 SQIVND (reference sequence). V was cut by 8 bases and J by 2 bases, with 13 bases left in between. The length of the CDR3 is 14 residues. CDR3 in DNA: TGTGCCAGTTGCTGGGACACGGGCAATCAGCCCCAGCATTTT. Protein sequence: CASCWDTGNQPQHF.

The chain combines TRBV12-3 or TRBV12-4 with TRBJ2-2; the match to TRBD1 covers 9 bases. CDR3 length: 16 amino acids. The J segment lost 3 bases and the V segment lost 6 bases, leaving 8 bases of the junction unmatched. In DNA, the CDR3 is TGTGCCAGCAGATATTACAGGGGGCTGGACACCGGGGAGCTGTTTTTT. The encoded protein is CASRYYRGLDTGELFF.

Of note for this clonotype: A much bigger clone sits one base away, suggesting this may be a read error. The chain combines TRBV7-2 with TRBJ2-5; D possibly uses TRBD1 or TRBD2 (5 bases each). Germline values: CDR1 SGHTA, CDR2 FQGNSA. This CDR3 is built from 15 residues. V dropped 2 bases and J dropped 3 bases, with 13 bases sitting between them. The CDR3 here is CASSLLGRGKETQYF. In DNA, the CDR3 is TGTGCCAGCAGCTTATTGGGACGGGGAAAAGAGACCCAGTACTTC.

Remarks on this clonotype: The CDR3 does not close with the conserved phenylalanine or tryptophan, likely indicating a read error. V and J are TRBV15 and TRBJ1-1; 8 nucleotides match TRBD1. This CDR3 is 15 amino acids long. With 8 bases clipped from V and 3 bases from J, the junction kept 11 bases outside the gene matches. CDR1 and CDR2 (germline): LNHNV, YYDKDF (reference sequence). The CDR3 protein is CATGEKNRGDTEAFS. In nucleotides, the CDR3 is TGTGCCACCGGGGAAAAAAACAGGGGGGACACTGAAGCTTTCTCT.

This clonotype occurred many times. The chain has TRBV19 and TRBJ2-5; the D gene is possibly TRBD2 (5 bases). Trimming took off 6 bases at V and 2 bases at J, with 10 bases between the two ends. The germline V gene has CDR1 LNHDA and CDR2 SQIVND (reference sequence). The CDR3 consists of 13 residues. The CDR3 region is CASRKLDQETQYF. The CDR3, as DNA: TGTGCCAGTAGGAAACTAGATCAAGAGACCCAGTACTTC.

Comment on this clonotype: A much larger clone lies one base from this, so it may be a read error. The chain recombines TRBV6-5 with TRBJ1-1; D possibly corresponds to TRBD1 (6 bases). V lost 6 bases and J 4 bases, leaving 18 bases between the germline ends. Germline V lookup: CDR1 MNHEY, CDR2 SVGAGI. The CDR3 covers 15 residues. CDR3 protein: CASSPRQAPGTEAFF. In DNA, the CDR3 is TGTGCCAGCAGCCCACGACAGGCTCCGGGCACTGAAGCTTTCTTT.

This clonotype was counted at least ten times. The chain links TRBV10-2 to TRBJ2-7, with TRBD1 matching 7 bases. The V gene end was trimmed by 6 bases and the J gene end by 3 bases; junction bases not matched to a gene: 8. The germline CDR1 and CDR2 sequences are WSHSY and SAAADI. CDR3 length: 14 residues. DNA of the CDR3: TGCGCCAGCAGGACCGGACAGGCCTTCTACGAGCAGTACTTC. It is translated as CASRTGQAFYEQYF.

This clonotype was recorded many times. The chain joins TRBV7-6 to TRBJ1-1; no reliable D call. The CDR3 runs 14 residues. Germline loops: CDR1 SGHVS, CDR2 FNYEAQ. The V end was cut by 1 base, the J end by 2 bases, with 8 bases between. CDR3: CASSLEGLNTEAFF. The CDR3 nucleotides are TGTGCCAGCAGCTTAGAGGGCCTTAACACTGAAGCTTTCTTT. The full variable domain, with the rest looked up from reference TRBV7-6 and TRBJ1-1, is GAGVSQSPRYKVTKRGQDVALRCDPISGHVSLYWYRQALGQGPEFLTYFNYEAQQDKSGLPNDRFSAERPEGSISTLTIQRTEQRDSAMYRCASSLEGLNTEAFFGQGTRLTVV.

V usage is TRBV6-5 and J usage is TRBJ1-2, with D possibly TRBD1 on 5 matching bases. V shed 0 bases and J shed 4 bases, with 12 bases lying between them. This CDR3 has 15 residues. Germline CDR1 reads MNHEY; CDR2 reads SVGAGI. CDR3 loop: CASSYSGRDGYGYTF. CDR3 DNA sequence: TGTGCCAGCAGTTACTCAGGCAGGGATGGCTATGGCTACACCTTC.

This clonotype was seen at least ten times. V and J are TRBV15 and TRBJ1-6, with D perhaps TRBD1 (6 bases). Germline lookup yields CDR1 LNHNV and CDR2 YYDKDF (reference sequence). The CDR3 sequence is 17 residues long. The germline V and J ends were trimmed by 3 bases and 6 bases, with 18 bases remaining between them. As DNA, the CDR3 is TGTGCCACCAGCAGGTCCTGGGGGGGGCTGAGTAATTCACCCCTCCACTTT. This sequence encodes CATSRSWGGLSNSPLHF.

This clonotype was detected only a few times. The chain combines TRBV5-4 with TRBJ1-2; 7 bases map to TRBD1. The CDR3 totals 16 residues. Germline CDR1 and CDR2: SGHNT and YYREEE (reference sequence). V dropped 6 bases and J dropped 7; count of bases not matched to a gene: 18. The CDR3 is CASIRMGSGTESGYTF. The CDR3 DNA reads TGTGCCAGCATCCGTATGGGGTCCGGGACAGAGAGTGGCTACACCTTC.

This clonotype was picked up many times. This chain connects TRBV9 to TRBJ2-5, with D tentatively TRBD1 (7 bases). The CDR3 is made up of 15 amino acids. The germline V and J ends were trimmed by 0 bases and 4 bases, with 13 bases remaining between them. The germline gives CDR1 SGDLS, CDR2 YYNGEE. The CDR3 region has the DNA TGTGCCAGCAGCGTAGGTTATCAGGGGGGAGAGACCCAGTACTTC. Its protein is CASSVGYQGGETQYF.

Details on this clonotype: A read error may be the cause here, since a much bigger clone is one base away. The CDR3 here is CVSSARDREYGEQYF. CDR3 nucleotides: TGTGTCAGCAGCGCCCGGGACAGGGAATACGGCGAGCAGTACTTC. This rearrangement joins TRBV9 to TRBJ2-7; 9 bases map to TRBD1. Per germline, CDR1 SGDLS and CDR2 YYNGEE. The CDR3 has 15 amino acids.